The 7 T cell receptor delta chains below come from one sample, sequenced in a study of gamma-delta chains in newborns, infants, children. TCRdb used CATT to re-call clones from the reads. In the table there are fewer than 4,500 delta-chain clones, around 0.62% of which are singletons. What was sequenced was blood. These receptors came from a child who was a newborn, infant or young child, either healthy, febrile or measles-vaccinated (not recorded which).

This clone was found a few times. With a far larger clone one base away, a read error is the likely cause. CDR3 in amino acids: CACDTYWGSSWDARQMFF. The CDR3 DNA reads TGTGCCTGTGACACGTACTGGGGGAGCTCCTGGGACGCCCGACAGATGTTTTTC. This rearrangement joins TRDV2 to TRDJ3, with 9 bases identical to TRDD3. CDR1 is GEAIGNYY, CDR2 EKD, per germline. The CDR3 length is 18 residues.

This clone came up a few times. It may be a read error: a sequence one base away is much more abundant. The chain is built from TRDV2 and TRDJ3, with 7 bases aligning to TRDD3. V was clipped by 3 bases and J by 0 bases; unmatched bases: 16. The CDR3 sequence is 21 residues long. Germline CDR1 GEAIGNYY, CDR2 EKD. CDR3: CACDDLLGNTVSSWDTRQMFF. CDR3 DNA sequence: TGTGCCTGTGACGACTTACTGGGGAATACGGTAAGCTCCTGGGACACCCGACAGATGTTTTTC.

For this clone: TCRdb has a much larger clone's protein, which differs at residue 15 from the translation of this DNA, likely because of a read error; what is shown is the protein translated from the DNA. The rearrangement links TRDV2 to TRDJ3, with a tentative D call TRDD3 (5 bases). Germline assignment: CDR1 GEAIGNYY and CDR2 EKD. This CDR3 is 18 amino acids long. DNA for the CDR3: TGTGCCTGTGACACCGGGTACGTGAGCTCCTGGGACACCCGAAAGATGTTTTTC. Amino acid sequence: CACDTGYVSSWDTRKMFF.

Notes on this clone: A far larger clone is a single base away, which makes a read error likely. The same CDR3 is also encoded by other DNA sequences in this sample. The chain combines TRDV2 with TRDJ1; 7 positions agree with TRDD3. The CDR3 sequence is 14 residues long. Germline values: CDR1 GEAIGNYY, CDR2 EKD. The CDR3: CACDALLGNDKLIF. CDR3 in DNA: TGCGCCTGTGACGCCCTACTGGGGAACGATAAACTCATCTTT.

This clone has more than one count but fewer than ten. This sequence may be a read error, since a much larger clone differs from it by one base. The V call is TRDV2, the J call TRDJ3; 11 bases are a match to TRDD3. The CDR3 is 21 amino acids. CDR1 is GEAIGNYY and CDR2 is EKD in the germline V gene. CDR3 coding DNA: TGTGCCTGTGACACCGGTGGGGGATACGGGCCGCCCTCCTGGGACACCCGACAGACGTTTTTC. As protein: CACDTGGGYGPPSWDTRQTFF.

Concerning this clone: One base separates it from a far larger clone, so it is likely a read error. Other DNA sequences of this sample code for an identical CDR3. The rearrangement links TRDV2 to TRDJ2, with 9 bases fitting TRDD3. Germline CDR1 reads GEAIGNYY; CDR2 reads EKD. With V trimmed by 4 bases and J by 4 bases, 12 bases remained unmatched. The CDR3 consists of 17 residues. For the CDR3, the DNA is TGTGCCTGTGATCGACTGGGGGACATAGAAAAGACAGCACAACTCTTCTTT. Its protein is CACDRLGDIEKTAQLFF.

This clone is labeled large. In the same sample, other DNA sequences code for this CDR3. The V and J genes are TRDV2 and TRDJ2; TRDD3 matches at 8 bases. CDR1 and CDR2 (germline): GEAIGNYY, EKD. CDR3 length: 14 amino acids. The J segment lost 5 bases and the V segment lost 0 bases, leaving 1 base of the junction unmatched. CDR3: CACDTVGDTAQLFF. The CDR3 DNA follows: TGTGCCTGTGACACCGTGGGGGATACAGCACAACTCTTCTTT.